This T cell receptor (beta chain) is drawn from a study of identical twins. The table lists this clonotype with a few counts. From the 5' RACE reads, TCRdb called clonotypes with MiXCR, one entry per CDR3 protein. The data show approximately 500,000 distinct CDR3 sequences, 20% to 30% seen once. The CDR3 is made up of 13 amino acids. Trimming left V 8 bases short and J 7 bases short, with 15 bases between. These same data were also listed under a study on T cells expressing NK-cell markers.

The receptor was derived from a woman younger than 30 in good health. The sample consisted of CD4+ T cells sorted from blood. The J gene is TRBJ2-4, the V gene TRBV12-3 or TRBV12-4; no reliable D call. DNA of the CDR3: TGTGCCAGCGCCATACTTGACCGGAACATTCAGTACTTC. This encodes CASAILDRNIQYF.